The 11 T cell receptor beta chains below come from one sample, sequenced in a study of molecular identifiers for immune sequencing clone quantification. TCRdb re-derived calls from the PCR reads in MiXCR, one entry per CDR3 protein. The sample records about 40,000 distinct CDR3 sequences, 24% being singletons. Material for sequencing was naive CD8+ T cells from blood, with Jurkat cell RNA spiked in. Subset given: FACS-sorted CD8+CD4-CCR7+CD45RA+ naive T cells. The receptors stem from a human donor in good health. Some libraries in this study had Jurkat cell RNA spiked in.

The CDR3 here is CASTPGGLVNYGYTF. CDR3 coding DNA: TGTGCCAGCACCCCTGGGGGGCTAGTTAACTATGGCTACACCTTC. The V and J genes are TRBV12-3 or TRBV12-4 and TRBJ1-2, with a tentative D call TRBD1 (6 bases). V shed 7 bases and J shed 1 base, with 16 bases lying between them. The CDR3 is made up of 15 amino acids.

This clonotype occurred a few times. The chain employs TRBV20-1 and TRBJ2-5; 11 nucleotides match TRBD2. The germline V gene has CDR1 DFQATT and CDR2 SNEGSKA (reference sequence). The V and J ends lost 3 bases and 5 bases, in that order; junction bases with no gene match: 5. This CDR3 is built from 14 residues. In DNA, the CDR3 is TGCAGTGCTAGTAGCGGGGGGGACTGGGAGACCCAGTACTTC. As protein: CSASSGGDWETQYF.

This clonotype was picked up many times. The chain combines TRBV9 with TRBJ1-1, with TRBD1 identical over 7 bases. This CDR3 has 16 amino acids. Looked up from germline, CDR1 is SGDLS and CDR2 is YYNGEE. V lost 3 bases and J lost 0; bases outside the gene matches: 8. The CDR3 sequence is CASSGERGHLNTEAFF. The CDR3 DNA reads TGTGCCAGCAGCGGCGAGAGGGGGCACTTGAACACTGAAGCTTTCTTT.

This clonotype occurred many times. The chain employs TRBV19 and TRBJ1-5; 11 bases align to TRBD1. This CDR3 is built from 15 residues. Per germline, CDR1 LNHDA and CDR2 SQIVND (reference sequence). J was trimmed by 6 bases and V by 3 bases; bases with no gene match: 4. This CDR3 is CASSIGTGGLQPQHF. As DNA, the CDR3 is TGTGCCAGTAGTATTGGGACAGGGGGGCTTCAGCCCCAGCATTTT. The full variable domain, in which reference TRBV19 and TRBJ1-5 provide the parts outside the CDR3, is DGGITQSPKYLFRKEGQNVTLSCEQNLNHDAMYWYRQDPGQGLRLIYYSQIVNDFQKGDIAEGYSVSREKKESFPLTVTSAQKNPTAFYLCASSIGTGGLQPQHFGDGTRLSIL.

This clonotype was seen at least ten times. One junction end does not reproduce the germline sequence, and a read error may be involved. The genes are TRBV7-9 and TRBJ1-1; 9 nucleotides line up with TRBD1. The germline V gene encodes CDR1 SEHNR and CDR2 FQNEAQ (reference sequence). CDR3 length equals 17 residues. This CDR3 reads CASSTDRGQLKNTEAFF. As DNA, the CDR3 is TGTGCTAGCAGTACGGACAGGGGCCAGCTAAAGAACACTGAAGCTTTCTTT.

This clonotype was seen only once. A much larger clone lies one base from this, so it may be a read error. The chain combines TRBV29-1 with TRBJ2-7; a possible D gene is TRBD2 (6 bases). This CDR3 comprises 12 residues. The germline V gene encodes CDR1 SQVTM and CDR2 ANQGSEA. Here the CDR3 DNA reads TGCGGCGTTGGGGGACTCCCCTACGAGCAGTACTTC. Residues: CGVGGLPYEQYF.

On this clonotype itself: A much larger clone differs from this one at a single base, so this may be a read error. The chain uses TRBV5-3 and TRBJ2-5, with TRBD2 identical over 12 bases. TRBV5-3 is annotated as an ORF whose role is uncertain. This CDR3 has 20 residues. The CDR3 here is CASSLYISATSGGYQETQYF. The CDR3, as DNA: TGTGCCAGCAGCTTGTATATATCAGCGACTAGCGGGGGATACCAAGAGACCCAGTACTTC.

This clonotype was found many times. The genes are TRBV19 and TRBJ2-7; 7 bases fit TRBD1. The CDR3 spans 13 residues. V shed 5 bases, J shed 2 bases, and the junction held 3 bases outside the gene matches. From germline, CDR1 is LNHDA and CDR2 SQIVND (reference sequence). The DNA for the CDR3 is TGTGCCAGTAGTCCGACAGGGACCTACGAGCAGTACTTC. Its translation is CASSPTGTYEQYF.

V gene TRBV12-3 or TRBV12-4 combines with J gene TRBJ2-7; no clear D gene. The V and J ends lost 1 base and 0 bases respectively, with 4 bases between them. The CDR3 is made up of 13 amino acids. The CDR3 DNA is TGTGCCAGCAGTTTAGGGATCTCCTACGAGCAGTACTTC. Amino acids: CASSLGISYEQYF.

This clonotype was seen many times. The chain couples TRBV6-2 or TRBV6-3 to TRBJ1-5; D remains ambiguous. Germline lookup yields CDR1 MNHEY and CDR2 SVGEGT. The CDR3 has 13 amino acids. V shed 6 bases and J shed 0 bases, with 6 bases lying between them. CDR3 bases: TGTGCCAGCAGAGAGAATAGCAATCAGCCCCAGCATTTT. As protein: CASRENSNQPQHF.

Points on this clonotype: A much larger clone differs by one base, so this may be a read error. The genes are TRBV12-3 or TRBV12-4 and TRBJ1-5; D is unclear. This CDR3 has 14 residues. CDR3: CAISFEGSNQPQHF. DNA for the CDR3: TGTGCCATCAGTTTCGAGGGTTCAAATCAGCCCCAGCATTTT.